These 2 T cell receptor beta chains originate from one sample sequenced in a study of blood T cells in healthy people across ages. It was with a sample-barcoded 5' primer and a J-beta primer mix that a second PCR of roughly 7 to 12 cycles was run. TCRdb reprocessed the 5' RACE reads with MiXCR, giving one entry per CDR3 protein. The sample holds over 1.5 million distinct CDR3 sequences; roughly 52% are singletons and the top ten take less than 2.5%. Input material: blood. Receptors were obtained from a woman aged 35 to 49 in good health.

This clonotype was seen a handful of times. This chain connects TRBV15 to TRBJ2-4; 11 bases are a match to TRBD2. The end of the DNA fits TRBJ2-7 better, so the J call may be wrong. The CDR3 length is 17 residues. Germline V gene sequence: CDR1 LNHNV, CDR2 YYDKDF (reference sequence). The CDR3 DNA reads as TGTGCCACCAGCAGAGGGGGAACTAGCGGGGGACCCTACGAGCAGTACTTC. The encoded protein is CATSRGGTSGGPYEQYF.

The rearrangement uses TRBV7-2 and TRBJ1-2, with TRBD1 matching 9 bases. V was pared by 5 bases and J by 7 bases, with 14 bases of the junction left unmatched. Looked up from germline, CDR1 is SGHTA and CDR2 is FQGNSA. CDR3 length: 16 residues. DNA of the CDR3: TGTGCCAGCAGCAGCAAGGCCGGGACAGGGAGGGGTGGCTACACCTTC. Translating gives CASSSKAGTGRGGYTF.